One and the same sample provided the 27 T cell receptor beta chains below, sequenced in a study of blood T cell repertoires in COVID-19. This table comes from immunoSEQ multiplex PCR, and its TCRdb copy is limited to in-frame clones, with some not included. The sample shows fewer than 300,000 clones, more than 70% of them seen only once. The specimen was PBMCs or T cells enriched from blood (not recorded which). These receptors came from a woman aged 40 to 55 with acute COVID-19.

V and J are TRBV2 and TRBJ1-1; D call uncertain. Germline CDR1 and CDR2: SNHLY and FYNNEI. This CDR3 comprises 16 residues. The V and J ends lost 6 bases and 0 bases respectively, with 17 bases between them. CDR3 residues: CASSDRHTGLNTEAFF. CDR3 in DNA: TGTGCCAGCAGCGACCGACATACCGGATTGAACACTGAAGCTTTCTTT.

The gene calls are TRBV5-1 and TRBJ2-7, with TRBD2 identical over 7 bases. Losses at the gene ends were 0 bases for V and 3 bases for J; bases not matched to a gene: 3. This CDR3 contains 14 residues. Per germline, CDR1 SGHRS and CDR2 YFSETQ. The CDR3, as DNA: TGCGCCAGCAGCTTGGTTGGCGGGGGCTACGAGCAGTACGTC. Protein: CASSLVGGGYEQYV.

The chain recombines TRBV4-1 with TRBJ2-1, with 9 bases matching TRBD2. Trimming took 3 bases from V and 0 from J; bases not matched to a gene: 18. Germline-derived CDR1 and CDR2 are MGHRA and YSYEKL. The CDR3 runs to 21 residues. This chain's CDR3 is CASSHSRGTSGPLSSYNEQFF. In DNA form, the CDR3 reads TGCGCCAGCAGCCACTCAAGGGGCACTAGCGGGCCCTTAAGCTCCTACAATGAGCAGTTCTTC.

The chain links TRBV6-5 to TRBJ2-3; TRBD2 might be the D (5 bases). The V gene lost 6 bases and the J gene lost 0 bases, with 10 bases spanning the gap. Germline CDR1 is MNHEY and CDR2 is SVGAGI. The CDR3 spans 14 residues. CDR3 sequence (DNA): TGTGCCAGCAGGGCAGCGGTTAGCACAGATACGCAGTATTTT. Translation: CASRAAVSTDTQYF.

The genes are TRBV11-2 and TRBJ2-5; the D is unclear. The germline CDR1 and CDR2 sequences are SGHAT and FQNNGV. Trimming left V 0 bases short and J 1 base short, with 9 bases between. The CDR3 has 15 amino acids. The CDR3, as DNA: TGTGCCAGCAGCTTAGATCCAGGTAGCCAAGAGACCCAGTACTTC. Translation: CASSLDPGSQETQYF.

The chain employs TRBV7-8 and TRBJ2-2; D perhaps matches TRBD1 (7 bases). The CDR3 has 15 amino acids. Trimming stripped 2 bases from V and 4 bases from J, with 11 bases between. From germline, CDR1 is SGHVS and CDR2 FQNEAQ. This CDR3 reads CASSLLRGATGELFF. DNA for the CDR3: TGTGCCAGCAGCTTACTCAGGGGGGCCACCGGGGAGCTGTTTTTT.

The CDR3 nucleotides read TGTGCCACCAGCAGAGACTATCCGGGACAGGGGTTTGCTGAAGCTTTCTTT. Protein sequence: CATSRDYPGQGFAEAFF. The gene calls are TRBV15 and TRBJ1-1; 10 positions agree with TRBD1. Germline V gives CDR1 LNHNV, CDR2 YYDKDF (reference sequence). Germline trimming cut 0 bases from V and 6 bases from J; bases unmatched to any gene: 10. This CDR3 region has 17 residues. Drawing the rest from reference TRBV15 and TRBJ1-1, the complete variable domain is DAMVIQNPRYQVTQFGKPVTLSCSQTLNHNVMYWYQQKSSQAPKLLFHYYDKDFNNEADTPDNFQSRRPNTSFCFLDIRSPGLGDTAMYLCATSRDYPGQGFAEAFFGQGTRLTVV.

The chain has TRBV15 and TRBJ2-3; D may be TRBD2 (5 bases). Germline CDR1 reads LNHNV; CDR2 reads YYDKDF (reference sequence). There are 14 residues in the CDR3. Between the trimmed V and J ends, which lost 11 bases and 0 bases, there was a span of 15 bases. The CDR3 sequence: CAASFRGSTDTQYF. The CDR3, as DNA: TGTGCCGCGTCGTTTAGAGGGAGCACAGATACGCAGTATTTT.

In its sample, this clone was seen a few times. The rearrangement links TRBV25-1 to TRBJ1-1; 8 nucleotides line up with TRBD1. Germline CDR1 reads MGHDK; CDR2 reads SYGVNS. J lost 0 bases, V lost 7 bases, and 4 bases had no gene match. The CDR3 is 14 residues long. CDR3 DNA sequence: TGTGCCAGCAAGAGACAGGGGTTGAACACTGAAGCTTTCTTT. Its protein product is CASKRQGLNTEAFF.

This clone was observed a few times. The chain couples TRBV24-1 to TRBJ1-2; weak D call: TRBD1 (6 bases). The CDR3 totals 16 residues. Germline CDR1 KGHDR, CDR2 SFDVKD. V shed 2 bases and J shed 3 bases, with 15 bases lying between them. CDR3 amino acids: CATSDSAGGAHYGYTF. CDR3 sequence (DNA): TGTGCCACCAGTGATTCAGCGGGGGGCGCCCACTATGGCTACACCTTC.

The chain combines TRBV3-1 (or the pseudogene TRBV3-2) with TRBJ2-2; 10 nucleotides agree with TRBD2. The CDR3 has 19 amino acids. Germline-derived CDR1 and CDR2 are LGHDT and YNNKEL (reference sequence). Trimming took 5 bases from V and 4 from J; bases not matched to a gene: 16. Here the CDR3 reads CASSKGLAHGHSITGELFF. The CDR3 nucleotides read TGTGCCAGCAGCAAGGGACTAGCGCACGGACATTCGATCACCGGGGAGCTGTTTTTT.

V is TRBV10-1 and J is TRBJ1-1; D unclear. V lost 4 bases and J lost 0, with 9 bases in between. This CDR3 spans 14 amino acids. Germline V gene lookup returns CDR1 WNHNN and CDR2 SYGVQD (reference sequence). The chain's CDR3 is CASSGGSLNTEAFF. The DNA for the CDR3 is TGCGCCAGCAGTGGCGGGTCGTTGAACACTGAAGCTTTCTTT.

As concerns this clone: At one boundary the junction diverges from the germline segment, which might be a read error. This rearrangement joins TRBV6-1 to TRBJ1-5; 9 bases align to TRBD1. This CDR3 contains 14 residues. CDR1 and CDR2 (germline): MNHNS, SASEGT. CDR3 region: CASTEGTGTQPQHF. DNA for the CDR3: TGTGCCAGCACTGAAGGGACAGGGACTCAGCCCCAGCATTTT.

This rearrangement joins TRBV7-9 to TRBJ2-1, with D perhaps matching TRBD2 (5 bases). The CDR3 runs to 15 residues. V was pared by 10 bases and J by 4 bases, with 20 bases between. From germline, CDR1 is SEHNR and CDR2 FQNEAQ (reference sequence). Here the CDR3 reads CATFEGPGKYNEQFF. The CDR3 DNA reads TGTGCCACCTTCGAGGGTCCGGGTAAATACAATGAGCAGTTCTTC. Filled out from reference TRBV7-9 and TRBJ2-1, the complete variable domain reads DTGVSQNPRHKITKRGQNVTFRCDPISEHNRLYWYRQTLGQGPEFLTYFQNEAQLEKSRLLSDRFSAERPKGSFSTLEIQRTEQGDSAMYLCATFEGPGKYNEQFFGPGTRLTVL.

This sequence joins TRBV7-9 and TRBJ1-1; D perhaps matches TRBD1 (6 bases). Germline V gene data show CDR1 as SEHNR and CDR2 as FQNEAQ (reference sequence). Trimming left V 4 bases short and J 8 bases short, with 14 bases between. CDR3 length equals 13 residues. The CDR3 coding sequence is TGTGCCAGCAGCTCGGAATGGACAGCCGAAGCTTTCTTT. This encodes CASSSEWTAEAFF.

The V call is TRBV24-1, the J call TRBJ2-7; possible D gene TRBD1, 6 bases. The CDR3 covers 15 residues. The germline gives CDR1 KGHDR, CDR2 SFDVKD. V dropped 6 bases and J dropped 1 base, with 15 bases sitting between them. The CDR3 coding sequence is TGTGCCACCAGTTCAGGACAGACTTTTTCCTACGAGCAGTACTTC. Protein product: CATSSGQTFSYEQYF.

The chain joins TRBV28 to TRBJ2-7; D remains ambiguous. The CDR3 is made up of 15 amino acids. The germline V gene has CDR1 MDHEN and CDR2 SYDVKM. V lost 6 bases and J 3 bases, leaving 18 bases between the germline ends. CDR3 sequence reads: CASSLPDVRHYEQYF. CDR3 in DNA: TGTGCCAGCAGCCTCCCCGATGTGCGGCACTACGAGCAGTACTTC.

This rearrangement joins TRBV11-2 to TRBJ2-1, with TRBD2 matching 13 bases. J lost 11 bases, V lost 5 bases, and 9 bases had no gene match. The germline V gene has CDR1 SGHAT and CDR2 FQNNGV. This CDR3 contains 15 residues. Here the CDR3 DNA reads TGTGCCAGCAGCCCCGGACTAGCGGGAGCCCTGAAGCAGTTCTTC. Translation: CASSPGLAGALKQFF. Full variable domain (rest looked up from reference TRBV11-2 and TRBJ2-1): EAGVAQSPRYKIIEKRQSVAFWCNPISGHATLYWYQQILGQGPKLLIQFQNNGVVDDSQLPKDRFSAERLKGVDSTLKIQPAKLEDSAVYLCASSPGLAGALKQFFGPGTRLTVL.

The V call is TRBV6-2 or TRBV6-3, the J call TRBJ2-1, with a tentative D call TRBD2 (5 bases). The CDR3 is made up of 14 amino acids. V was cut by 4 bases and J by 12 bases, with 19 bases left in between. Germline lookup yields CDR1 MNHEY and CDR2 SVGEGT. CDR3 coding DNA: TGTGCCAGCAGTTCTAGCACCCGGGTTATGGGGCAGTTCTTC. Encoded protein: CASSSSTRVMGQFF.

In its sample, this clone was seen a few times. The CDR3 protein is CASSLFDSGSYEQYF. The CDR3 DNA reads TGCGCCAGCAGCTTGTTTGATAGCGGTTCCTACGAGCAGTACTTC. The V gene is TRBV5-1, the J gene TRBJ2-7; weak D call: TRBD2 (6 bases). CDR1 is SGHRS and CDR2 is YFSETQ in the germline V gene. The CDR3 has 15 amino acids. Trimming left V 1 base short and J 1 base short, with 12 bases between.

The V and J genes are TRBV28 and TRBJ2-1; TRBD1 matches 10 bases. V lost 5 bases to trimming and J lost 4 bases; unmatched junction nucleotides: 5. CDR3 length: 15 residues. CDR1 and CDR2 from the germline V gene are MDHEN and SYDVKM. DNA of the CDR3: TGTGCCAGCAGTAAATCGGGACAGGGGTACAATGAGCAGTTCTTC. Translated, it gives CASSKSGQGYNEQFF.

This chain joins TRBV3-1 (or the pseudogene TRBV3-2) and TRBJ1-5; D is unresolved. V was cut by 0 bases and J by 0 bases, with 6 bases left in between. The CDR3 contains 15 residues. The germline CDR1 and CDR2 sequences are LGHDT and YNNKEL (reference sequence). The CDR3: CASSQELYSNQPQHF. The CDR3 region has the DNA TGTGCCAGCAGCCAAGAACTGTATAGCAATCAGCCCCAGCATTTT.

The V gene is TRBV6-1, the J gene TRBJ2-1; tentative D call: TRBD1 (6 bases). Germline V gene data show CDR1 as MNHNS and CDR2 as SASEGT. V was clipped by 4 bases and J by 5 bases, with 21 bases between them. The CDR3 runs to 17 residues. The CDR3 spells CASSAATEEWGHNEQFF. The CDR3 region has the DNA TGTGCCAGCAGTGCAGCTACCGAAGAATGGGGGCACAATGAGCAGTTCTTC.

This clone was seen once. The V call is TRBV19, the J call TRBJ1-1; D ambiguous. This CDR3 has 9 residues. The germline V gene encodes CDR1 LNHDA and CDR2 SQIVND (reference sequence). The CDR3 loop reads CWWRVGAFF. DNA for the CDR3: TGTTGGTGGCGGGTAGGAGCTTTCTTT. Filled out from reference TRBV19 and TRBJ1-1, the complete variable domain reads DGGITQSPKYLFRKEGQNVTLSCEQNLNHDAMYWYRQDPGQGLRLIYYSQIVNDFQKGDIAEGYSVSREKKESFPLTVTSAQKNPTAFYLCWWRVGAFFGQGTRLTVV.

The genes are TRBV18 and TRBJ1-1; 12 bases are a match to TRBD1. The trim removed 5 bases at V and 4 bases at J, leaving 5 bases unmatched. Looked up from germline, CDR1 is KGHSH and CDR2 is LQKENI. The CDR3 totals 15 residues. The chain's CDR3 is CASSSRDRGPTEAFF. In DNA form, the CDR3 reads TGTGCCAGCTCAAGCCGGGACAGGGGGCCCACTGAAGCTTTCTTT. Looking up the rest from reference TRBV18 and TRBJ1-1 gives the full variable domain: NAGVMQNPRHLVRRRGQEARLRCSPMKGHSHVYWYRQLPEEGLKFMVYLQKENIIDESGMPKERFSAEFPKEGPSILRIQQVVRGDSAAYFCASSSRDRGPTEAFFGQGTRLTVV.

The chain recombines TRBV20-1 with TRBJ2-7; 9 bases line up with TRBD1. Germline V CDR1 and CDR2: DFQATT, SNEGSKA (reference sequence). Trimming at V came to 3 bases and at J to 1 base, leaving 7 bases not matched to a gene. The CDR3 runs 15 residues. CDR3 nucleotides: TGCAGTGCTAGTGTTCGGACAGGGGTTTCCTACGAGCAGTACTTC. Amino acids: CSASVRTGVSYEQYF.

A word on this clone: At one of its ends the junction is not consistent with the germline gene, which may arise from a read error. V usage is TRBV28 and J usage is TRBJ2-7, with a weak D call TRBD2 (6 bases). The CDR3 runs 12 residues. The germline V gene has CDR1 MDHEN and CDR2 SYDVKM. The CDR3 sequence is CASSLGGARSNF. The CDR3 coding sequence is TGTGCCAGCAGTTTAGGCGGGGCTCGTTCGAACTTC.